This T cell receptor (beta chain) was profiled in a study of blood T cell repertoires in COVID-19. Study background: Researchers got acute and convalescent COVID-19 samples from the United States, Italy and Spain. T cells, B-cell-depleted T cells, or PBMCs supplied cDNA or gDNA.

Per the authors' pipeline: The assay estimated nucleated cells by amplifying reference gene primers. Method: immunoSEQ multiplex PCR; TCRdb's copy keeps in-frame clones and lacks some. V, J and clone size were drawn from that table, and D and trimming were deduced from the DNA. The repertoire holds roughly 170,000 clones, with roughly 86% as singletons. The germline V and J ends were trimmed by 0 bases and 4 bases, with 9 bases remaining between them. Germline values: CDR1 GTSNPN, CDR2 SVGIG (reference sequence). The CDR3 consists of 13 residues. The chain couples TRBV30 to TRBJ1-2; D remains unclear. Sequencing used peripheral blood. This TCR derives from a man in his forties with active or convalescent COVID-19. The CDR3 loop reads CAWSVAQIYGYTF. The CDR3 DNA is TGTGCCTGGAGTGTAGCGCAGATCTATGGCTACACCTTC.